Listed below are T cell receptor beta chains from one sample, sequenced in a study of blood T cells in healthy people across ages. TCRdb fed the 5' RACE reads into MiXCR, producing one record per CDR3 protein. The profile shows 980,000 or so distinct CDR3 sequences, 48% of them singletons. Sequencing input: blood. The origin of the receptors is a man younger than 40 in good health. The CDR3 runs from the conserved cysteine through the conserved F or W. A D gene is named only where the DNA matches it firmly. Only part of the rows carry a size: once, few, many, or a class if the clone is expanded.

TRBV6-2/TRBV6-3	TRBD2	TRBJ2-5	-	TGTGCCAGCAGCTTCACTCTAGCGGTGGGACAAGAGACCCAGTACTTC	CASSFTLAVGQETQYF
TRBV7-4	-	TRBJ1-6	-	TGTGCCAACGGTGGTGGGGCACCCCTCCACTTT	CANGGGAPLHF
TRBV10-3	-	TRBJ2-1	few	TGTGCCATCAGTGAGGGGGGGAGATACAATGAGCAGTTCTTC	CAISEGGRYNEQFF
TRBV12-3/TRBV12-4	TRBD2	TRBJ2-3	-	TGTGCCAGCAGTCCGCTCATTGGACCTAGCGGGGTAGGAGATACGCAGTATTTT	CASSPLIGPSGVGDTQYF
TRBV7-9	TRBD1	TRBJ2-3	-	TGTGCCAGCAGCCCTCATACGCGGACAGGGAGTAGCACAGATACGCAGTATTTT	CASSPHTRTGSSTDTQYF
TRBV20-1	-	TRBJ2-7	-	TGCAGTGCTAGAGATAAACAGGGACGGTACGAGCAGTACTTC	CSARDKQGRYEQYF
TRBV7-2	-	TRBJ1-2	few	TGTGCCAGCAGCCCCAGCGGTGCGGGAGGCGACTATGGCTACACCTTC	CASSPSGAGGDYGYTF
TRBV29-1	TRBD2	TRBJ2-3	-	TGCAGCGTTGAAGATGTGTCTAGCGGGGGGTCAGATACGCAGTATTTT	CSVEDVSSGGSDTQYF
TRBV4-2	-	TRBJ1-5	few	TGTGCCAGCAGCCAAGGGAGAACAGGAGATCAGCCCCAGCATTTT	CASSQGRTGDQPQHF
TRBV29-1	-	TRBJ2-2	-	TGCAGCGTTGTTGGGGTCACCGGGGAGCTGTTTTTT	CSVVGVTGELFF
TRBV9	-	TRBJ1-4	-	TGTGCCAGCAGCGTAGGCAGTCTTGGAGGTGAAAAACTGTTTTTT	CASSVGSLGGEKLFF
TRBV27	TRBD2	TRBJ2-4	-	TGTGCCAGCAGCCTCAAAGGCGCTAGCGGAGTCCGCCAGATCAAGCAGTACTTC	CASSLKGASGVRQIKQYF
TRBV27	TRBD1	TRBJ2-7	-	TGTGCCAGCCAAGCCGGGACAGCGCACTACGAGCAGTACTTC	CASQAGTAHYEQYF
TRBV7-2	TRBD1	TRBJ1-2	-	TGTGCCAGCAGCTTAGCGGGCGGGACAGGGCTTCTTTCCTATGGCTACACCTTC	CASSLAGGTGLLSYGYTF
TRBV18	-	TRBJ1-1	-	TGTGCCAGCTCACCAAGCAGGGGGAACACTGAAGCTTTCTTT	CASSPSRGNTEAFF
TRBV4-1	TRBD1	TRBJ1-5	-	TGCGCCAGCAGCCAAGAAGGGGACAGGGATCAGCCCCAGCATTTT	CASSQEGDRDQPQHF
TRBV7-8	-	TRBJ1-2	many	TGTGCCAGCAGCATGCGACAGCTTACTAACTATGGCTACACCTTC	CASSMRQLTNYGYTF
TRBV12-3/TRBV12-4	TRBD2	TRBJ2-3	-	TGTGTCAGCAGTTTTAGCGGGGGGGAGGATACGCAGTATTTT	CVSSFSGGEDTQYF